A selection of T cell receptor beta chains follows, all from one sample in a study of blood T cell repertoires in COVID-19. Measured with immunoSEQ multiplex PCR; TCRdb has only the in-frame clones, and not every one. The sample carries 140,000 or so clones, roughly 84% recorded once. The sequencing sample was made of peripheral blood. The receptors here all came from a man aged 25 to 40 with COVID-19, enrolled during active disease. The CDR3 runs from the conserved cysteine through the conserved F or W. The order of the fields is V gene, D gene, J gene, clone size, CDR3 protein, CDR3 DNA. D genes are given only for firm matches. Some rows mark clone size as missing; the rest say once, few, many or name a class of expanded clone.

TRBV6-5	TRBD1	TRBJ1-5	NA	CASRDRGPQPQHF	TGTGCCAGCAGGGACAGGGGCCCTCAGCCCCAGCATTTT
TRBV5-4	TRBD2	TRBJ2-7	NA	CASSLAGHGTSALYEQYF	TGTGCCAGCAGCTTGGCCGGACATGGGACTAGCGCCCTTTACGAGCAGTACTTC
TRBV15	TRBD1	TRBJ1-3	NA	CATSRDQGGRGNTIYF	TGTGCCACCAGCAGAGATCAAGGGGGCCGTGGAAACACCATATATTTT
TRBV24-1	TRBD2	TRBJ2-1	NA	CATSDSRLAGGRNEQFF	TGTGCCACCAGTGATTCTCGACTAGCGGGAGGAAGGAATGAGCAGTTCTTC
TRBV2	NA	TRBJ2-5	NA	CASSEFARSETQYF	TGTGCCAGCAGTGAATTCGCGAGATCGGAGACCCAGTACTTC
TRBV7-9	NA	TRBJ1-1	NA	CASSSLRTSFTEAFF	TGTGCCAGCAGCTCGCTTCGTACATCGTTCACTGAAGCTTTCTTT
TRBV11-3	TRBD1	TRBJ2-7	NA	CASSFAGDSNEQYF	TGTGCCAGCAGCTTCGCCGGGGACAGCAACGAGCAGTACTTC
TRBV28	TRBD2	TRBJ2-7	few	CASSLSTSGRATYEQYF	TGTGCCAGCAGTTTATCTACTAGCGGGAGGGCCACCTACGAGCAGTACTTC
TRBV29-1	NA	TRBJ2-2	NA	CSASKDRNTGELFF	TGCAGCGCTTCAAAAGACAGAAACACCGGGGAGCTGTTTTTT
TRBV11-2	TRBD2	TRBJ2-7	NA	CASSHPLAGSYEQYF	TGTGCCAGCAGCCACCCCCTAGCGGGGAGCTACGAGCAGTACTTC
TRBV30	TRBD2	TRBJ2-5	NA	CAWSVAGGSGETQYF	TGTGCCTGGAGTGTAGCGGGGGGGTCAGGAGAGACCCAGTACTTC
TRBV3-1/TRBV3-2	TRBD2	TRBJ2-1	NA	CASSQDLQAGVYEQFF	TGTGCCAGCAGCCAAGATTTGCAAGCGGGAGTGTATGAGCAGTTCTTC
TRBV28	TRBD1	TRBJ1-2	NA	CASSLSILRTGDNYGYTF	TGTGCCAGCAGTTTATCGATTCTACGGACAGGGGATAACTATGGCTACACCTTC
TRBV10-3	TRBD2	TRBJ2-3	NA	CAISEREVRDTQYF	TGTGCCATCAGTGAGCGGGAGGTTCGAGATACGCAGTATTTT
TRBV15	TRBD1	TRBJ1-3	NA	CATSRGQGSGNTIYF	TGTGCCACCAGCAGGGGACAGGGTTCAGGAAACACCATATATTTT
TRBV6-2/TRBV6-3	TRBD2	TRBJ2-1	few	CASSLGAGVINEQFF	TGTGCCAGCAGTCTCGGAGCGGGAGTCATAAATGAGCAGTTCTTC
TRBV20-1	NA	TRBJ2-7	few	CSARDQVEQYF	TGCAGTGCTAGAGATCAGGTCGAGCAGTACTTC
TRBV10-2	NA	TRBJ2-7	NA	CASTFGTHYEQYF	TGCGCCAGCACTTTCGGGACTCACTACGAGCAGTACTTC
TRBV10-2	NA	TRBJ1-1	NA	CASSVSRGGAEAFF	TGCGCCAGCAGTGTGTCCCGGGGCGGGGCTGAAGCTTTCTTT
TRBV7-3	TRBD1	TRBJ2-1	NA	CASSLGRDRNNEQFF	TGTGCCAGCAGCTTAGGCCGGGACAGGAACAATGAGCAGTTCTTC
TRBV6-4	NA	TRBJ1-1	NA	CASSATTQGTEAFF	TGTGCCAGCAGTGCAACGACCCAGGGGACTGAAGCTTTCTTT
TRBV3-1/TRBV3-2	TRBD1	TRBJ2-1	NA	CASSPTGTGGYNEQFF	TGTGCCAGCAGCCCCACCGGGACAGGGGGCTACAATGAGCAGTTCTTC
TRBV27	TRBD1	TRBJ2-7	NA	CASSLAGGAYEQYF	TGTGCCAGCTCCTTGGCAGGGGGCGCCTACGAGCAGTACTTC
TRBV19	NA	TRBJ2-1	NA	CASSLREANEQFF	TGTGCCAGTAGTCTCAGGGAGGCCAATGAGCAGTTCTTC
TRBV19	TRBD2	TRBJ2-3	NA	CASSTPGLAGPDTQYF	TGTGCCAGTAGTACCCCGGGACTAGCGGGACCAGATACGCAGTATTTT
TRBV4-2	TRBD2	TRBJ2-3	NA	CASSQQAGLSTDTQYF	TGTGCCAGCAGCCAGCAAGCGGGACTCAGCACAGATACGCAGTATTTT
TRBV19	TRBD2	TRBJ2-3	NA	CASSLAGGPKDTQYF	TGTGCCAGTAGCCTAGCGGGAGGCCCGAAAGATACGCAGTATTTT
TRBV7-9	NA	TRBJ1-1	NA	CASSLRERNTEAFF	TGTGCCAGCAGCTTACGGGAAAGGAACACTGAAGCTTTCTTT
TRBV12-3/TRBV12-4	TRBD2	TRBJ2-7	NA	CASSYSGGGEQYF	TGTGCCAGCAGTTATTCTGGCGGGGGCGAGCAGTACTTC
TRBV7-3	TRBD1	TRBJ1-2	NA	CASSLGTGDHYGYTF	TGTGCCAGCAGCTTAGGGACAGGGGATCACTATGGCTACACCTTC
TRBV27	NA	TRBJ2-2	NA	CASSLLNREAGELFF	TGTGCCAGCAGTTTACTAAACAGGGAAGCCGGGGAGCTGTTTTTT
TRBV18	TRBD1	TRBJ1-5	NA	CASSVRQGSNQPQHF	TGTGCCAGCTCAGTTAGACAGGGGAGCAATCAGCCCCAGCATTTT
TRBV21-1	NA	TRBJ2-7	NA	CASSKGGRGDPYEQYF	TGTGCCAGCAGCAAAGGGGGCAGGGGAGATCCTTACGAGCAGTACTTC
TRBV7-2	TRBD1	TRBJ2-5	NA	CASSLGLGGAGETQYF	TGTGCCAGCAGCTTAGGTTTAGGGGGCGCGGGTGAGACCCAGTACTTC
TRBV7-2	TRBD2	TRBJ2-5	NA	CASSSLVGSGTLVGETQYF	TGTGCCAGCAGCTCCCTTGTGGGTAGCGGGACCCTAGTCGGGGAGACCCAGTACTTC
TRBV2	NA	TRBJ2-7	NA	CASSAVQGNEQYF	TGTGCCAGCAGCGCCGTTCAGGGGAACGAGCAGTACTTC
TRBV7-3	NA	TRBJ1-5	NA	CASSGAPGVGRYSNQPQHF	TGTGCCAGCAGCGGGGCGCCAGGGGTGGGTCGGTATAGCAATCAGCCCCAGCATTTT
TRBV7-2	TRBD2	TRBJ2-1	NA	CASSSTGTSGREWYEQFF	TGTGCCAGCAGCTCGACCGGGACTAGCGGGAGGGAGTGGTATGAGCAGTTCTTC
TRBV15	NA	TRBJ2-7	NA	CATSTDPRSSYEQYF	TGTGCCACCAGCACTGACCCCCGGAGCTCCTACGAGCAGTACTTC
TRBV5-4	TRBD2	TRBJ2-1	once	CASSLKAGAYNEQFF	TGTGCCAGCAGCTTAAAGGCGGGGGCCTACAATGAGCAGTTCTTC
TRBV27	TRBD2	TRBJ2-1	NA	CATLAGGREQFF	TGTGCCACCCTAGCGGGAGGGCGTGAGCAGTTCTTC
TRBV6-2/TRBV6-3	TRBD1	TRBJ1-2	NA	CASSATGGNYGYTF	TGTGCCAGCAGTGCGACAGGGGGAAACTATGGCTACACCTTC
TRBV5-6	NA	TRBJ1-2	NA	CASSMGPGYGYTF	TGTGCCAGCAGCATGGGCCCGGGCTATGGCTACACCTTC
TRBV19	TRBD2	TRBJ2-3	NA	CASSIVGSGGTDTQYF	TGTGCCAGTAGTATCGTGGGGAGCGGGGGCACAGATACGCAGTATTTT
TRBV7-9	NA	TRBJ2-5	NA	CASSLVAEETQYF	TGTGCCAGCAGCTTAGTGGCCGAAGAGACCCAGTACTTC
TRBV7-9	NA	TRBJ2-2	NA	CASSPRTGSGGELFF	TGTGCCAGCAGCCCACGGACTGGCTCTGGCGGGGAGCTGTTTTTT
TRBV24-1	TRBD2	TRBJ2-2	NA	CATSEPSSGRAGGELFF	TGTGCCACCAGTGAGCCCTCCAGCGGGAGGGCCGGAGGGGAGCTGTTTTTT
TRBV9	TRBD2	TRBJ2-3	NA	CASSVEGWGRGTDTQYF	TGTGCCAGCAGCGTAGAAGGTTGGGGGAGGGGCACAGATACGCAGTATTTT
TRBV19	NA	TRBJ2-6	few	CASRGGAGANVLTF	TGTGCCAGTAGGGGCGGGGCTGGGGCCAACGTCCTGACTTTC